Described below is a single T cell receptor (beta chain) sequence and its context. Its antigen is not yet known. Qualities for individual bases were not recorded, and no much larger clone is one base off. The immunoSEQ platform was used for deep TCRbeta sequencing. The authors' pipeline ran thus. For further analysis, only productive rearrangements were exported from the immunoSEQ Analyzer. T cell phenotypes were assigned to bulk TCRbeta clonotypes by matching the clonotypes to single-cell RNA+TCR-seq clones that had the same TCRbeta sequence. Tumor enrichment of a clone was calculated by dividing the clone's tumor frequency by the clone's PBMC frequency, both taken from bulk TCR sequencing. TCRs were grouped by GLIPH into specificity groups, defined as clusters of distinct TCRs likely recognizing common antigens via shared CDR3 motifs. TCRdb limited this immuneACCESS table to in-frame rearrangements with V and J called. A share of clones is missing; checked studies link under half to unresolved V genes, and the rest is unexplained. V and J calls and clone size come straight from that table; D and trimming were deduced from the DNA. Across this sample there are 45,000 to 60,000 clones, with around 85% seen only once. The biggest ten clones account for roughly 4% of the sample.

This sample was included in a study of T cells in tumors after PD-1 blockade (dated by TCRdb to about 2019). With regard to the full study: Patients were excluded if they had prior checkpoint blockade, use of systemic immunosuppressants, or recent radiotherapy or other anti-cancer therapy within 4 weeks. Paired single-cell RNA and TCR sequencing was done in the study on site-matched tumors from patients with BCC or SCC, both before and after anti-PD-1 therapy. To compare clonotypes in blood and tumor, bulk TCR sequencing was done on 9 to 10 peripheral blood samples taken from a few patients. While on anti-PD-1 treatment, some of the patients also continued taking daily vismodegib 150 mg. Patients received pembrolizumab 200 mg every 3 weeks or cemiplimab 350 mg every 2 weeks. An average of about 120,000 TCR templates (range roughly 22,000-290,000) and 36,536 unique clonotypes was obtained for peripheral blood samples. RECIST version 1.1 was used to evaluate clinical response. What the research found in general, with its limitations: Roughly 41% of tumor TCR clonotypes were detected in blood, and some novel exhausted tumor clones were observed in pre-treatment blood, which was taken as suggesting peripheral recruitment. Where the novel T cell clones came from was not determined, and possible sources could include lymphoid organs or rare unexpanded clones inside the tumor or in the tumor periphery.

Taken from the germline V gene, the CDR1 and CDR2 loops are LGHNT and FRNRAP. V lost 6 bases and J lost 7 bases; the stretch between them is 13 bases long. The CDR3 measures 12 amino acids from cysteine to phenylalanine. Kept here is only the CDR3 DNA, which spans 36 bases and is read in frame from base 1. In the paper's terms, the time point label means: before anti-PD-1 therapy. Genomic DNA extracted from tumor biopsies or peripheral blood was used for bulk TCRbeta sequencing, with input ranging from 616 ng to 6,004 ng. Histologically proven advanced or metastatic basal or squamous cell carcinoma was present in all patients, all of whom were poor candidates for surgical resection. Of the roughly 10 patients in the basal cell carcinoma cohort, several underwent bulk tumor TCR sequencing.

The chain is assembled from TRBV12-5 and TRBJ2-7; the D gene is unclear. Sequenced material: PBMCs, taken before anti-PD-1 treatment. This receptor was taken from a human donor with basal cell carcinoma. The DNA reads as follows: TGTGCTAGTGGCCTCGACGGCCGAGAGCAGTACTTC. The encoded protein is CASGLDGREQYF. The entire variable domain, with the stretches around the CDR3 drawn from the reference TRBV12-5 and TRBJ2-7 proteins, is DARVTQTPRHKVTEMGQEVTMRCQPILGHNTVFWYRQTMMQGLELLAYFRNRAPLDDSGMPKDRFSAEMPDATLATLKIQPSEPRDSAVYFCASGLDGREQYFGPGTRLTVT.